This T cell receptor beta chain was captured in a study of cytomegalovirus exposure and HLA in healthy donors. The V end was cut by 5 bases, the J end by 6 bases, with 13 bases between. Germline assignment: CDR1 MNHEY and CDR2 SVGAGI. The CDR3 has 13 amino acids. Study-wide results and caveats: From TCR beta sequences, most subjects' HLA-A and HLA-B alleles were reportedly predicted accurately. The study put about 180 TCR beta chains on its list as cytomegalovirus-associated.

The PCR made use of 60 Vbeta and 13 Jbeta primers. TCRdb keeps only in-frame clones here, not all; method: immunoSEQ multiplex PCR. The table lists roughly 200,000 clones, nearly 80% of them singletons. Regarding this clone: Its antigen is not identified.

The specimen was PBMCs. The chain carries TRBV6-5 and TRBJ1-2, with D unresolved. This TCR derives from a female donor in good health and CMV-seronegative. CDR3 sequence reads: CASSDGELHGYTF. CDR3 DNA sequence: TGTGCCAGCAGTGATGGGGAGCTCCATGGCTACACCTTC.